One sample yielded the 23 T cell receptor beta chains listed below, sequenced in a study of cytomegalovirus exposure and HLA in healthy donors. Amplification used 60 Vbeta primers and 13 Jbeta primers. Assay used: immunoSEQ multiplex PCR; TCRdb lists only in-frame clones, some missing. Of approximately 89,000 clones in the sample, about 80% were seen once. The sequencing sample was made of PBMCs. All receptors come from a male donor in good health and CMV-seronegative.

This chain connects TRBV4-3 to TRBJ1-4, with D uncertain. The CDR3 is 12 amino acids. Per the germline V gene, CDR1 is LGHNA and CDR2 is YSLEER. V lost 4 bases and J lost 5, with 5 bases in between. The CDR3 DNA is TGCGCCAGCAGCCGAGTAAATGAAAAACTGTTTTTT. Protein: CASSRVNEKLFF.

DNA of the CDR3: TGTGCCAGCAGCTTGGACAGGGTGGCCGAGCAGTACTTC. Residues: CASSLDRVAEQYF. V is TRBV5-6 and J is TRBJ2-7; the D gene is possibly TRBD1 (6 bases). The CDR3 runs to 13 residues. Germline CDR1 SGHDT, CDR2 YYEEEE. The V gene lost 0 bases and the J gene lost 6 bases, with 10 bases spanning the gap.

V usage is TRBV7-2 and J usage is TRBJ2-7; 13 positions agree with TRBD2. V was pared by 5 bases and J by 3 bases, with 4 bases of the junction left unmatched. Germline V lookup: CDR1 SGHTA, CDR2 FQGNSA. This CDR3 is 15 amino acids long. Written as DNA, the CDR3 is TGTGCCAGCAGCCGGGGACTAGCGGGGAACTACGAGCAGTACTTC. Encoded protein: CASSRGLAGNYEQYF.

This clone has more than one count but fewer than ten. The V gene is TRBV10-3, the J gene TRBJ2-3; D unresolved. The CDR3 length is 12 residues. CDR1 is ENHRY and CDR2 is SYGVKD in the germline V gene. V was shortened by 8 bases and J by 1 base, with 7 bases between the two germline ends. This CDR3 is CAIGQGTDTQYF. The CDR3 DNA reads TGTGCCATCGGGCAGGGCACAGATACGCAGTATTTT.

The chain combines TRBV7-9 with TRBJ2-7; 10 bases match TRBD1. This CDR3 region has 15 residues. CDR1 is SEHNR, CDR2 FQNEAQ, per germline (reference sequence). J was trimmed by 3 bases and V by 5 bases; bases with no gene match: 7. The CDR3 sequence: CASSARTGGYYEQYF. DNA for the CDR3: TGTGCCAGCAGCGCGCGGACAGGGGGGTACTACGAGCAGTACTTC.

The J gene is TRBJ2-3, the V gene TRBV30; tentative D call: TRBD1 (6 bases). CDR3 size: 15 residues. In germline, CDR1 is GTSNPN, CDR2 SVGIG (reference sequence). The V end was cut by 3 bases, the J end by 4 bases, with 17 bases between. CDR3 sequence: CAWSQWQGKSDTQYF. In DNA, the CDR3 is TGTGCCTGGAGCCAGTGGCAGGGGAAGTCAGATACGCAGTATTTT.

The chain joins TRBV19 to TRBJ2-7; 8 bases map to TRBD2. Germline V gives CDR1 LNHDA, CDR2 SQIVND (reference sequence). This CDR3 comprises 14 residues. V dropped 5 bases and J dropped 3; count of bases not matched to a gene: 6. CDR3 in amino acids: CASSPTSGVYEQYF. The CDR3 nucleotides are TGTGCCAGTAGTCCCACTAGCGGAGTCTACGAGCAGTACTTC.

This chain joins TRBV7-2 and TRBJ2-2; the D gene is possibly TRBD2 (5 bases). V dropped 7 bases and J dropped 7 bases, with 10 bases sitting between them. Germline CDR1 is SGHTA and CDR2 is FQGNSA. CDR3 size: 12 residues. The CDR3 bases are TGTGCCAGCACCCCGGGAATCGGGGAGCTGTTTTTT. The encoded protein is CASTPGIGELFF. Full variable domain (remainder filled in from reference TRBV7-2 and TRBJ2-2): GAGVSQSPSNKVTEKGKDVELRCDPISGHTALYWYRQSLGQGLEFLIYFQGNSAPDKSGLPSDRFSAERTGGSVSTLTIQRTQQEDSAVYLCASTPGIGELFFGEGSRLTVL.

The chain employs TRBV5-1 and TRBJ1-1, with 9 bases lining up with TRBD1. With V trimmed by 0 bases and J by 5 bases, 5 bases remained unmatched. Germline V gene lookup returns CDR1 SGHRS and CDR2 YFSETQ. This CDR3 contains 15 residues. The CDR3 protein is CASSLEGTGKTEAFF. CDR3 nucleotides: TGCGCCAGCAGCTTGGAAGGGACAGGGAAAACTGAAGCTTTCTTT.

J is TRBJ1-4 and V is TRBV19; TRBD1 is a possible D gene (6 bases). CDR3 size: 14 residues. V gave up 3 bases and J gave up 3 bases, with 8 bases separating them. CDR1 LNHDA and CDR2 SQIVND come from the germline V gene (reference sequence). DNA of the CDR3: TGTGCCAGTAGTATCCGGACAGCTAATGAAAAACTGTTTTTT. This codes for CASSIRTANEKLFF. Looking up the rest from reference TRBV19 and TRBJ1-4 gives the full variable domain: DGGITQSPKYLFRKEGQNVTLSCEQNLNHDAMYWYRQDPGQGLRLIYYSQIVNDFQKGDIAEGYSVSREKKESFPLTVTSAQKNPTAFYLCASSIRTANEKLFFGSGTQLSVL.

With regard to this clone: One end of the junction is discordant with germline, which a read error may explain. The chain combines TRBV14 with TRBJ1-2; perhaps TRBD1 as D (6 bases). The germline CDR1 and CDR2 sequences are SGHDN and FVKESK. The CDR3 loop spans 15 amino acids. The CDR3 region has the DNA TGTGCCAGCAGTCGGACAGATTTTTCTTCCTATGGCTACATCTTC. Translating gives CASSRTDFSSYGYIF.

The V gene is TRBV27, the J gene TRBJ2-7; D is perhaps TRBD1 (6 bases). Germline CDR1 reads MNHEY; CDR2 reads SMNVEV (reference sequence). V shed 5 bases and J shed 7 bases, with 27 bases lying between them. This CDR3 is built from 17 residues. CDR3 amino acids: CASSPWTARPPPDEQYF. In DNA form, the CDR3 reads TGTGCCAGCAGTCCATGGACAGCTAGACCTCCCCCGGATGAGCAGTACTTC.

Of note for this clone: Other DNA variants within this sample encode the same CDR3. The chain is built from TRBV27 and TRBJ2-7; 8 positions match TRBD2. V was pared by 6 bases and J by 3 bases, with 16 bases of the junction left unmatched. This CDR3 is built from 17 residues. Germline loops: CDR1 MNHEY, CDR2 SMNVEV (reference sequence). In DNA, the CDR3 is TGTGCCAGCAGCCCTCGGGAGGGGCACCCCCTATTCTACGAGCAGTACTTC. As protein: CASSPREGHPLFYEQYF.

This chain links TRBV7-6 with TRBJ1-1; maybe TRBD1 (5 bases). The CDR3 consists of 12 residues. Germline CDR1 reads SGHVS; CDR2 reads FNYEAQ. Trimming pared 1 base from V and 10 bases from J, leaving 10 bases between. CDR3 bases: TGTGCCAGCAGCTTAGAAGGGGTAGCAGCTTTCTTT. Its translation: CASSLEGVAAFF. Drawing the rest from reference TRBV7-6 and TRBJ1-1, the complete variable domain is GAGVSQSPRYKVTKRGQDVALRCDPISGHVSLYWYRQALGQGPEFLTYFNYEAQQDKSGLPNDRFSAERPEGSISTLTIQRTEQRDSAMYRCASSLEGVAAFFGQGTRLTVV.

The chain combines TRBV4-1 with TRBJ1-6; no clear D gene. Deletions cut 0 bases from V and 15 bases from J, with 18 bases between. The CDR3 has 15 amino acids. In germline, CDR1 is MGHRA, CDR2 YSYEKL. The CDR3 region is CASSQEGRKRSLLHF. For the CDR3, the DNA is TGCGCCAGCAGCCAAGAAGGCAGGAAGAGAAGTCTCCTCCACTTT.

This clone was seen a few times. The CDR3, as DNA: TGCGCCAGCAGCCAAGAAACGGGGGACGAGCAGTACTTC. Its translation is CASSQETGDEQYF. The V call is TRBV4-1, the J call TRBJ2-7, with D perhaps TRBD2 (6 bases). CDR1 is MGHRA, CDR2 YSYEKL, per germline. With 0 bases removed from V and 5 bases from J, the gap between germline ends came to 8 bases. This CDR3 is built from 13 residues.

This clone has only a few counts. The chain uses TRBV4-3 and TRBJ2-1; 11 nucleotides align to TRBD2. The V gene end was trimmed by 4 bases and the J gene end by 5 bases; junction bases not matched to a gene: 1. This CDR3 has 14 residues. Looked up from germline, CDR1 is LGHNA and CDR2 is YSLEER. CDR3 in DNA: TGCGCCAGCAGCCGACTAGCGGGAAACAATGAGCAGTTCTTC. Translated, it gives CASSRLAGNNEQFF.

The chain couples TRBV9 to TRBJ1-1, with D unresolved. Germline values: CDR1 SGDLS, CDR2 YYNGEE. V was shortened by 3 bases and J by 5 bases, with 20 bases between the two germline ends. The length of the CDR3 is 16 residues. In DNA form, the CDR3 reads TGTGCCAGCAGCGCCAGCAGTTCCGGGTCGACTACTGAAGCTTTCTTT. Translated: CASSASSSGSTTEAFF.

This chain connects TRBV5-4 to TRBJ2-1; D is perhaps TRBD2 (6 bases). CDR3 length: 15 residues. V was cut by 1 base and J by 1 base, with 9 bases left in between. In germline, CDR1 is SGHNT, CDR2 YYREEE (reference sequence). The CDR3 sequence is CASSLLRGSYNEQFF. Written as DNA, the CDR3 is TGTGCCAGCAGCTTGTTACGGGGGTCCTACAATGAGCAGTTCTTC.

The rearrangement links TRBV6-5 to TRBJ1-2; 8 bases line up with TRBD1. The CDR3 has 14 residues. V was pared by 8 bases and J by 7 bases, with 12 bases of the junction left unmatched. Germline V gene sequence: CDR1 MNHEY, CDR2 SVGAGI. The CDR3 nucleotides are TGTGCCAGCTCTTCCACAGGGGGGAGACTTGGCTACACCTTC. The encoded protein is CASSSTGGRLGYTF.

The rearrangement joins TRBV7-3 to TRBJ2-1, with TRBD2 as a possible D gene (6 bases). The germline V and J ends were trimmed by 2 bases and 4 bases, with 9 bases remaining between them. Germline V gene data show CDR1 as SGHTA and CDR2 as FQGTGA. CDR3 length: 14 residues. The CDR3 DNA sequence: TGTGCCAGCAGCTTATCGGAGGGATACAATGAGCAGTTCTTC. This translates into CASSLSEGYNEQFF. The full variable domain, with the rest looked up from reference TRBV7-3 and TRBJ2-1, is GAGVSQTPSNKVTEKGKYVELRCDPISGHTALYWYRQSLGQGPEFLIYFQGTGAADDSGLPNDRFFAVRPEGSVSTLKIQRTERGDSAVYLCASSLSEGYNEQFFGPGTRLTVL.

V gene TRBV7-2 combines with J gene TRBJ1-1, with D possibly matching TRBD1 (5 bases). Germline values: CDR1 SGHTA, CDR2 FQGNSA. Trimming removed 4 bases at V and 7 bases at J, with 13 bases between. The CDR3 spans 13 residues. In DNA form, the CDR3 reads TGTGCCAGCAGCTCTATCGACAGAAATGAAGCTTTCTTT. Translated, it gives CASSSIDRNEAFF.

CDR3 DNA sequence: TGCGCCAGCAGCCAAGGGACTAGCGGGATCTACGAGCAGTACTTC. Its translation is CASSQGTSGIYEQYF. The V and J genes are TRBV4-3 and TRBJ2-5; 12 positions agree with TRBD2. The end of the DNA fits TRBJ2-7 better, so the J call may be wrong. Germline CDR1 LGHNA, CDR2 YSLEER. The CDR3 consists of 15 residues.